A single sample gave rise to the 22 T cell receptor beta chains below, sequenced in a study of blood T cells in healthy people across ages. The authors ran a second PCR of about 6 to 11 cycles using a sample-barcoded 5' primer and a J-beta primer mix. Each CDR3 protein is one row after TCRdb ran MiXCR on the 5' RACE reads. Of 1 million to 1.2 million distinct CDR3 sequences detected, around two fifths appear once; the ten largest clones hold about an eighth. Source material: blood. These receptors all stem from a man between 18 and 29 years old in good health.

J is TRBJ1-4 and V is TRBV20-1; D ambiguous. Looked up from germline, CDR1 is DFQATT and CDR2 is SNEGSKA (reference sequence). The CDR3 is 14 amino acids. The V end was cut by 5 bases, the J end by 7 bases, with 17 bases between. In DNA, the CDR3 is TGCAGTGCTCCCTCCCCCGGGGAGCGTGAAAAACTGTTTTTT. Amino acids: CSAPSPGEREKLFF.

This CDR3 reads CASSQETGPTDTQYF. CDR3 coding DNA: TGCGCCAGCAGCCAAGAGACAGGCCCTACAGATACGCAGTATTTT. The rearrangement links TRBV4-1 to TRBJ2-3; TRBD1 might be the D (6 bases). The germline gives CDR1 MGHRA, CDR2 YSYEKL. The CDR3 contains 15 residues. Trimming removed 0 bases at V and 3 bases at J, with 10 bases between.

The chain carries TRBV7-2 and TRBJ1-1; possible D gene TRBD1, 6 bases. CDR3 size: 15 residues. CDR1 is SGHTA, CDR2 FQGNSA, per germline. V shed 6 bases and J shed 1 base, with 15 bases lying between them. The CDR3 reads CASSRGAGENTEAFF. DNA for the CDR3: TGTGCCAGCAGTCGCGGGGCAGGGGAGAACACTGAAGCTTTCTTT.

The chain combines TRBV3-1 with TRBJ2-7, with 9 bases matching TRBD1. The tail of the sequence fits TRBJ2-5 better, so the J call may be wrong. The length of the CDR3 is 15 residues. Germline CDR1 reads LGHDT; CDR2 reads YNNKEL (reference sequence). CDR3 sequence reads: CASSQSHRGLETQYF. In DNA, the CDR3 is TGTGCCAGCAGCCAGAGTCACAGGGGGCTGGAGACCCAGTACTTC.

The CDR3 bases are TGTGCCAGCAGCGTAGAAGGGAACACCGGGGAGCTGTTTTTT. Translation gives CASSVEGNTGELFF. The chain couples TRBV9 to TRBJ2-2; D gene unclear. The CDR3 is made up of 14 amino acids. V lost 0 bases and J 1 base, leaving 4 bases between the germline ends. Germline V CDR1 and CDR2: SGDLS, YYNGEE.

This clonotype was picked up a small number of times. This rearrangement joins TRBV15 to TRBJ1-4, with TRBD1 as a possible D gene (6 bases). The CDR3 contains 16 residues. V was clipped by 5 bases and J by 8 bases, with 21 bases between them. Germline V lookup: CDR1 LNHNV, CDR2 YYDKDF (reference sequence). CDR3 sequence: CATSGNNRDEGEKLFF. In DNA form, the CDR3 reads TGTGCCACCAGCGGTAACAACAGGGACGAAGGAGAAAAACTGTTTTTT.

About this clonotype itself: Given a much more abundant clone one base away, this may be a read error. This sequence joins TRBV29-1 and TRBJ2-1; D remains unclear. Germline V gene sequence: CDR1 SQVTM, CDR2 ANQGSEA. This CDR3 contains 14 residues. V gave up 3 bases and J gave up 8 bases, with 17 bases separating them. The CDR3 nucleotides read TGCAGCGTTGAGGAGCCCCCCTCATACGATGAGCAGTTCTTC. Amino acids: CSVEEPPSYDEQFF.

In DNA, the CDR3 is TGTGCCAGACCGGGACAGGGGGTGAACATTCAGTACTTC. Translation: CARPGQGVNIQYF. The chain combines TRBV21-1 with TRBJ2-4; TRBD1 is the table's D call and was not checked against the DNA. TRBV21-1 is a pseudogene segment. The CDR3 has 13 amino acids.

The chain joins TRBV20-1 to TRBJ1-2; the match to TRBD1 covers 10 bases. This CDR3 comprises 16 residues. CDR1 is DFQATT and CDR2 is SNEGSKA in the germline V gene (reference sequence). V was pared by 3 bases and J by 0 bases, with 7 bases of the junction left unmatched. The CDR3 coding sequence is TGCAGTGCTAGGACCTTGGGACAGGGGTCTAACTATGGCTACACCTTC. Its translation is CSARTLGQGSNYGYTF.

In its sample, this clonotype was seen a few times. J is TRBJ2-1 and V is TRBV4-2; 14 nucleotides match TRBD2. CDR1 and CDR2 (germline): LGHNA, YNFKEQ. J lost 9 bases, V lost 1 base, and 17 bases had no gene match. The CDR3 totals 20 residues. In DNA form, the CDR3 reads TGTGCCAGCAGCCAAGGACCCTCCCGGACTAGCGGGGGGCGTATGGTTGAGCAGTTCTTC. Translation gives CASSQGPSRTSGGRMVEQFF.

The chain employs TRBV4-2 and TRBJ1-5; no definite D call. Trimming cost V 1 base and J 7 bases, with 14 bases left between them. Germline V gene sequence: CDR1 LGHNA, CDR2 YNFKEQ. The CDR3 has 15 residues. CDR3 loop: CASSQAGGLHQPQHF. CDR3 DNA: TGTGCCAGCAGCCAAGCCGGTGGGTTGCACCAGCCCCAGCATTTT.

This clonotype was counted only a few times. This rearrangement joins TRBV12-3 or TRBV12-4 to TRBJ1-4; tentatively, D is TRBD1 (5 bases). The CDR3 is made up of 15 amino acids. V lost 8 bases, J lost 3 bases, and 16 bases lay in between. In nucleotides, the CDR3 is TGTGCCAGCCGCGCCGGAGGGGAAGCTAATGAAAAACTGTTTTTT. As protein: CASRAGGEANEKLFF.

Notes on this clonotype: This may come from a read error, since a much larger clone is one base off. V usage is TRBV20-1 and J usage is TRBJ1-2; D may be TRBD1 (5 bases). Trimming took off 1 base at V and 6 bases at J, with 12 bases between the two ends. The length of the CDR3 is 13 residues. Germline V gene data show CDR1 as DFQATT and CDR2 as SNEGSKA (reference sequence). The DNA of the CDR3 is TGCAGTGCTAGAGGAGTGGGGGAGGATGGCTACACCTTC. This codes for CSARGVGEDGYTF.

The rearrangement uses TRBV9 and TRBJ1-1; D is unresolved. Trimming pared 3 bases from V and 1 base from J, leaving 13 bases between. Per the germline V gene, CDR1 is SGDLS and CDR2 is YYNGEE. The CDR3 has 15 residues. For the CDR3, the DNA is TGTGCCAGCAGCGCCCCGGTAGGGCCGAACACTGAAGCTTTCTTT. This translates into CASSAPVGPNTEAFF.

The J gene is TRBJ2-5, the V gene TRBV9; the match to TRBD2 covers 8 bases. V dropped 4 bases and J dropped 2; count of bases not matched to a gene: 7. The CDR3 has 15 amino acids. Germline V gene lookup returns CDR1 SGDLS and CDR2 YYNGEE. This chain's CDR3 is CASSITSGGQETQYF. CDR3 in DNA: TGTGCCAGCAGCATCACGAGCGGGGGACAAGAGACCCAGTACTTC.

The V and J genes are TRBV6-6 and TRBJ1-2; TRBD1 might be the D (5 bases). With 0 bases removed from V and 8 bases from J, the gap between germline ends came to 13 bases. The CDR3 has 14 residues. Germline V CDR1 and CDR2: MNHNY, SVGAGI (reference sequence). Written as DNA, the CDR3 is TGTGCCAGCAGTTACTCAGGGGTTCCAGGGGGCTACACCTTC. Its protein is CASSYSGVPGGYTF.

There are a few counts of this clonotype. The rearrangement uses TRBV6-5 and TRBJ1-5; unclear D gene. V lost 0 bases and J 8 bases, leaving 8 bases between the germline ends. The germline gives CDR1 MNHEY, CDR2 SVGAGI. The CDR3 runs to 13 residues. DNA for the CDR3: TGTGCCAGCAGTTACTCGTGGACCGAGCCCCAGCATTTT. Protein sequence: CASSYSWTEPQHF.

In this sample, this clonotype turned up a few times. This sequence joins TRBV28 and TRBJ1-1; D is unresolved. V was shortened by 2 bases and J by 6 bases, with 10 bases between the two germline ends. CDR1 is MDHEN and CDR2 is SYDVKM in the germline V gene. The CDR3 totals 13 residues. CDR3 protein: CASSLRWLSEAFF. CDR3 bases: TGTGCCAGCAGTTTACGATGGTTGTCTGAAGCTTTCTTT.

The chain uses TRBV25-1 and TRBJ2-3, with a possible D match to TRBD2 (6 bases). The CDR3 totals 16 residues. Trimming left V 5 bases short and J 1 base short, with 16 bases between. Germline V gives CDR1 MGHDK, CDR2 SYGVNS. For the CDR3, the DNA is TGTGCCAGCAGTACCGGGGGAGAGTTCGGCACAGATACGCAGTATTTT. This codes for CASSTGGEFGTDTQYF.

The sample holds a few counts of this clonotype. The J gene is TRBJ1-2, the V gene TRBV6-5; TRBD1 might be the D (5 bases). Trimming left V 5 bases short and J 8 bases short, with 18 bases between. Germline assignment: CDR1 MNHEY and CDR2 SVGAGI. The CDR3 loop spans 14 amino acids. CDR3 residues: CASSRQGPRGGYTF. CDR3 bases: TGTGCCAGCAGTCGGCAGGGACCCCGCGGAGGCTACACCTTC.

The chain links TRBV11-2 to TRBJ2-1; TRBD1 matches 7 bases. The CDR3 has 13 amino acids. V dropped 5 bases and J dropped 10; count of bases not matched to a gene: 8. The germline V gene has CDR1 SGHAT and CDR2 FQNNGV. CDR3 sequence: CASSIGTAYEQFF. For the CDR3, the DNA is TGTGCCAGCAGCATAGGGACAGCCTACGAGCAGTTCTTC.

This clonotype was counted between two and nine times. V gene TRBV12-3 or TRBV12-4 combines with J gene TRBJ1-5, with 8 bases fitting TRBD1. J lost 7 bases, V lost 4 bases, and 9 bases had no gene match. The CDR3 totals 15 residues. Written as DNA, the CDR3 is TGTGCCAGCAGTTCGGGACAGGACGGTCGGCAGCCCCAGCATTTT. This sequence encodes CASSSGQDGRQPQHF.